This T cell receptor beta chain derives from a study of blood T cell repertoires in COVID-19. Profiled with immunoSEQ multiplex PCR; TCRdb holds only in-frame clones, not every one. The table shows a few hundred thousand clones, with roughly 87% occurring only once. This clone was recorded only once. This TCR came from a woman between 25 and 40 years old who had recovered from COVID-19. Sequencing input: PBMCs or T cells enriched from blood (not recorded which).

The CDR3 protein is CASRVASGAQETQYF. Written as DNA, the CDR3 is TGTGCCAGCCGGGTAGCTAGCGGGGCCCAAGAGACCCAGTACTTC. The chain links TRBV5-6 to TRBJ2-5, with TRBD2 identical over 9 bases. The J segment lost 1 base and the V segment lost 7 bases, leaving 8 bases of the junction unmatched. CDR1 and CDR2 from the germline V gene are SGHDT and YYEEEE. The CDR3 totals 15 residues.